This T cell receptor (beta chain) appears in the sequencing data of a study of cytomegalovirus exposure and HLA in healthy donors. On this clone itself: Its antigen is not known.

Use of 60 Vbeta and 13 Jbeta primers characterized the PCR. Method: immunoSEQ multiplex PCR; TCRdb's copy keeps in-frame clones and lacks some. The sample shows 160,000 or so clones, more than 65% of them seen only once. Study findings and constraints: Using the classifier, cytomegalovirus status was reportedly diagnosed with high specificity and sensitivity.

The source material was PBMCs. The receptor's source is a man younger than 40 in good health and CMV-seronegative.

In DNA, the CDR3 is TGTGCCAGCAGCTTGGGACAGGGGGCGCGGATCTATGGCTACACCTTC. Encoded protein: CASSLGQGARIYGYTF. V and J are TRBV7-2 and TRBJ1-2; 12 bases line up with TRBD1. The length of the CDR3 is 16 residues. The germline V gene has CDR1 SGHTA and CDR2 FQGNSA. The ends lost 3 bases at V and 4 bases at J; junction bases unmatched: 6.